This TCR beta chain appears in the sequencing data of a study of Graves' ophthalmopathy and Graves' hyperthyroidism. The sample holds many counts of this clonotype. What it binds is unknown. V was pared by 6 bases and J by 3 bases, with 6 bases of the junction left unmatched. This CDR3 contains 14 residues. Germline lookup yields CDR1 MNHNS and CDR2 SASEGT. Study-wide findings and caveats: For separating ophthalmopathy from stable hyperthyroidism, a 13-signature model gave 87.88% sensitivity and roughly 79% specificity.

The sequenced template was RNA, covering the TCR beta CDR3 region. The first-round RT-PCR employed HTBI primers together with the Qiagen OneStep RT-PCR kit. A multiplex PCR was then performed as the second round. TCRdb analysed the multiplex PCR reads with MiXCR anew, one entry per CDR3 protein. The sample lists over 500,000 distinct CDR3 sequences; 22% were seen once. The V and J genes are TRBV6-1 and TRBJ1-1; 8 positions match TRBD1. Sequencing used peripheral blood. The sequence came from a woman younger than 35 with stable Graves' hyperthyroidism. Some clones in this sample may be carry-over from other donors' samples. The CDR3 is CASRDRVGDTEAFF. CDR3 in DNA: TGTGCCAGCAGGGACAGGGTTGGGGACACTGAAGCTTTCTTT.